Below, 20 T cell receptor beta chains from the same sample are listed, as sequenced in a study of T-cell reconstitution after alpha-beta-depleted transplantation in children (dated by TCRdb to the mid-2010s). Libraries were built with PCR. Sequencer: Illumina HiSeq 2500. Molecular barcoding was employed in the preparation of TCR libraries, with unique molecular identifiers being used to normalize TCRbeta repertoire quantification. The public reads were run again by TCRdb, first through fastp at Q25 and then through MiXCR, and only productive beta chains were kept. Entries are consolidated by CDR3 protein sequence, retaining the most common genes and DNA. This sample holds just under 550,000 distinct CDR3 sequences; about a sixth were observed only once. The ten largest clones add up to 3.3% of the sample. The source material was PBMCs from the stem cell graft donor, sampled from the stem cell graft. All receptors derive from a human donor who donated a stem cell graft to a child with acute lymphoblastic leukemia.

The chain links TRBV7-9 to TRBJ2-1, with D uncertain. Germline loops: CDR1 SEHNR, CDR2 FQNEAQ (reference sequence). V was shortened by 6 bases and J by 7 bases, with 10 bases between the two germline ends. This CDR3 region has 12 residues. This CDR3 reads CASRHGQNEQFF. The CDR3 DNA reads TGTGCCAGCAGACATGGGCAGAATGAGCAGTTCTTC. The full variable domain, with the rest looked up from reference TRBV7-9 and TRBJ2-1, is DTGVSQNPRHKITKRGQNVTFRCDPISEHNRLYWYRQTLGQGPEFLTYFQNEAQLEKSRLLSDRFSAERPKGSFSTLEIQRTEQGDSAMYLCASRHGQNEQFFGPGTRLTVL.

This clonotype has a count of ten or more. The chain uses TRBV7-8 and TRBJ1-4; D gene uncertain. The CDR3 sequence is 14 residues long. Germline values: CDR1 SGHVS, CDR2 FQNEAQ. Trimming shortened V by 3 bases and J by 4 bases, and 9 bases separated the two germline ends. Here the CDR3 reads CASSLRVDNEKLFF. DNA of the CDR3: TGTGCCAGCAGCTTGCGGGTGGATAATGAAAAACTGTTTTTT.

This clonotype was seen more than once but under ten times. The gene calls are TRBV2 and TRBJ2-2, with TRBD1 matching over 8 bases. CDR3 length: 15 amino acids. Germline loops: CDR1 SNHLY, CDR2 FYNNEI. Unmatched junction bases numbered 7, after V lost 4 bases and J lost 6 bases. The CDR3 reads CASSGGQVAPGELFF. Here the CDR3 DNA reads TGTGCCAGCAGTGGGGGACAGGTCGCTCCCGGGGAGCTGTTTTTT.

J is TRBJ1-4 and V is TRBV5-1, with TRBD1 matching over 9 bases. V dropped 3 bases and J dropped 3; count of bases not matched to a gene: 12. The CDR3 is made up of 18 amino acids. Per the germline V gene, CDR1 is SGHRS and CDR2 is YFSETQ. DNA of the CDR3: TGCGCCAGCAGCTCCCGACCTCCGACAGGGGGGGCTAATGAAAAACTGTTTTTT. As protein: CASSSRPPTGGANEKLFF.

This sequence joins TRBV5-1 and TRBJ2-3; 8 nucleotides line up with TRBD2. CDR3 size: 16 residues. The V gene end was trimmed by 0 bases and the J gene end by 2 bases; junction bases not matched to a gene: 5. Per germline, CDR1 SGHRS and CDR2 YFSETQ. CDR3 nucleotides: TGCGCCAGCAGCTTGGTAGCGGGACTCTTCACAGATACGCAGTATTTT. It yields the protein CASSLVAGLFTDTQYF.

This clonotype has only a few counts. CDR3 region: CASSLIWGTGELFF. The DNA of the CDR3 is TGTGCCAGCAGCTTGATCTGGGGAACCGGGGAGCTGTTTTTT. The rearrangement links TRBV7-9 to TRBJ2-2; D uncertain. CDR1 SEHNR and CDR2 FQNEAQ come from the germline V gene (reference sequence). Between the trimmed V and J ends, which lost 3 bases and 5 bases, there was a span of 10 bases. The CDR3 extends over 14 amino acids.

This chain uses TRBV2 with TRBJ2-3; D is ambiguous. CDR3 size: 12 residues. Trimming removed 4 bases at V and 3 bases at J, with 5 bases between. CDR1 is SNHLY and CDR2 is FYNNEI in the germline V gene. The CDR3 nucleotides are TGTGCCAGCAGTGCCCGGACAGATACGCAGTATTTT. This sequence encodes CASSARTDTQYF.

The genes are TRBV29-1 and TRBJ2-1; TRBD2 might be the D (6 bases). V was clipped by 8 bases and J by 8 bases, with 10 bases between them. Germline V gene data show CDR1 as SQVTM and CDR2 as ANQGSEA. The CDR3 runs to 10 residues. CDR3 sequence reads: CSFGSHEQFF. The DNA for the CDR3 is TGCAGCTTCGGGAGCCATGAGCAGTTCTTC.

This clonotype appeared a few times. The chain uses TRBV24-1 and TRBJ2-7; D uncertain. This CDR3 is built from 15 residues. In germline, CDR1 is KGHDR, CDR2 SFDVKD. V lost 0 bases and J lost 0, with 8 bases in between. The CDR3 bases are TGTGCCACCAGTGATTTGCCAGCTAACTCCTACGAGCAGTACTTC. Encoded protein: CATSDLPANSYEQYF.

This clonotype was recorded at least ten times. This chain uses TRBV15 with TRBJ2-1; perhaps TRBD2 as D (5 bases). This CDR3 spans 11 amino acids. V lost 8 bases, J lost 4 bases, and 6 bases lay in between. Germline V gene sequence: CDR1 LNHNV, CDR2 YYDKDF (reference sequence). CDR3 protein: CATGEYNEQFF. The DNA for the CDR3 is TGTGCCACCGGGGAGTACAATGAGCAGTTCTTC. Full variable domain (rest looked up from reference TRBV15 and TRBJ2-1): DAMVIQNPRYQVTQFGKPVTLSCSQTLNHNVMYWYQQKSSQAPKLLFHYYDKDFNNEADTPDNFQSRRPNTSFCFLDIRSPGLGDTAMYLCATGEYNEQFFGPGTRLTVL.

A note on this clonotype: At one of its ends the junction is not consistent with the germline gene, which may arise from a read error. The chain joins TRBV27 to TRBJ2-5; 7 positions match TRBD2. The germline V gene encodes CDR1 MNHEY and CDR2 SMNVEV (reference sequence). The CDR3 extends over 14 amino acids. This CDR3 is CATSFASGQETQYF. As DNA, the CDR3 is TGTGCCACCAGTTTTGCTAGCGGACAAGAGACCCAGTACTTC.

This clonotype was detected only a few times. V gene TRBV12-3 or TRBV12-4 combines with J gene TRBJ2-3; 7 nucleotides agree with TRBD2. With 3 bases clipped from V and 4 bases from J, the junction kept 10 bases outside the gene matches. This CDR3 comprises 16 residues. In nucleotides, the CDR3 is TGTGCCAGCAGTTTTACGGCGGGAGTATCCGCAGATACGCAGTATTTT. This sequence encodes CASSFTAGVSADTQYF.

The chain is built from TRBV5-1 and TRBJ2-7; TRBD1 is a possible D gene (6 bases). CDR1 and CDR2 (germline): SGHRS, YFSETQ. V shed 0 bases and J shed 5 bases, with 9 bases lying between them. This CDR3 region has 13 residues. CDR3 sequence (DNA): TGCGCCAGCAGCTTGGCCAGGGGCGACGAGCAGTACTTC. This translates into CASSLARGDEQYF.

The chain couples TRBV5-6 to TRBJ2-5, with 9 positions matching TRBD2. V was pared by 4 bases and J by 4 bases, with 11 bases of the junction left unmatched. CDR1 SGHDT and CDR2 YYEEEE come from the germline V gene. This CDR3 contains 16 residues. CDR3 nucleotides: TGTGCCAGCAGCCGGGGACTAGCTGGATCCGGAGAGACCCAGTACTTC. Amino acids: CASSRGLAGSGETQYF.

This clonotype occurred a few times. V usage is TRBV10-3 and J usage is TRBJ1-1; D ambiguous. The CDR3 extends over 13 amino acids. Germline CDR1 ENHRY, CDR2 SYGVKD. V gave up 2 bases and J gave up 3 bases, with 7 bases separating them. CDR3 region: CAISEDGYTEAFF. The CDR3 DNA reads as TGTGCCATCAGTGAGGACGGCTACACTGAAGCTTTCTTT.

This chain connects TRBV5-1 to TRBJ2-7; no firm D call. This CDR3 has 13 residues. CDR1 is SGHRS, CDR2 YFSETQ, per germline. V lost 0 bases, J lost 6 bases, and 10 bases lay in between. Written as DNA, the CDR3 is TGCGCCAGCAGCTTGGGGGGTATGGTCGAGCAGTACTTC. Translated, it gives CASSLGGMVEQYF. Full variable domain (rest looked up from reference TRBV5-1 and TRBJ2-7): KAGVTQTPRYLIKTRGQQVTLSCSPISGHRSVSWYQQTPGQGLQFLFEYFSETQRNKGNFPGRFSGRQFSNSRSEMNVSTLELGDSALYLCASSLGGMVEQYFGPGTRLTVT.

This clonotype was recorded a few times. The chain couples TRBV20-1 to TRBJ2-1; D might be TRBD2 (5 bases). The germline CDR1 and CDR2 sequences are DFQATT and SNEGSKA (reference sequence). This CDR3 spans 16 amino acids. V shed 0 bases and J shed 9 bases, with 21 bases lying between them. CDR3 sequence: CSARDWWRPGRGEQFF. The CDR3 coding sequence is TGCAGTGCTAGAGATTGGTGGCGGCCGGGGAGAGGTGAGCAGTTCTTC.

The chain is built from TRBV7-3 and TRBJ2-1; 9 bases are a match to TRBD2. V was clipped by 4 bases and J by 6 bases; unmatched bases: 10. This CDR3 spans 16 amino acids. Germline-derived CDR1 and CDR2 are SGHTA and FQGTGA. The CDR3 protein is CASSYSVAGVRNEQFF. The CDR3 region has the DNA TGTGCCAGCAGCTACTCGGTAGCGGGAGTTCGCAATGAGCAGTTCTTC. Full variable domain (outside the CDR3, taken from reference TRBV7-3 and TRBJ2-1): GAGVSQTPSNKVTEKGKYVELRCDPISGHTALYWYRQSLGQGPEFLIYFQGTGAADDSGLPNDRFFAVRPEGSVSTLKIQRTERGDSAVYLCASSYSVAGVRNEQFFGPGTRLTVL.

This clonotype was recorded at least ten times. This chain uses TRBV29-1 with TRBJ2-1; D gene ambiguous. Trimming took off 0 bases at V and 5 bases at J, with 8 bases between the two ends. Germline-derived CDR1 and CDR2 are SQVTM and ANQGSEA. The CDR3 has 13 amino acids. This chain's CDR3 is CSVEEMRNNEQFF. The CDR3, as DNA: TGCAGCGTTGAAGAAATGAGGAACAATGAGCAGTTCTTC.

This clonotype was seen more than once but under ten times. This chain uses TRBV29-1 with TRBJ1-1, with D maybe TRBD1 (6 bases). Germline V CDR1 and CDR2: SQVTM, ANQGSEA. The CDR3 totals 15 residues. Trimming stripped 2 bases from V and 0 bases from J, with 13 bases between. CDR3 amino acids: CSVERRGQMNTEAFF. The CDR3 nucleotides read TGCAGCGTTGAAAGGAGAGGACAGATGAACACTGAAGCTTTCTTT. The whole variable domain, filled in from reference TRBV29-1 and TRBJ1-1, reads SAVISQKPSRDICQRGTSLTIQCQVDSQVTMMFWYRQQPGQSLTLIATANQGSEATYESGFVIDKFPISRPNLTFSTLTVSNMSPEDSSIYLCSVERRGQMNTEAFFGQGTRLTVV.